What follows is one T cell receptor beta chain and its context. The assay was immunoSEQ multiplex PCR, and TCRdb's table has in-frame clones only and misses some. This sample contains approximately 49,000 clones. These data are taken from a study of T cells in women clearing cervical HPV infection. Study context: Cases' blood sampling followed lesion detection by median around 160 days (90 to 200).

The sequence derives from a woman aged 18-70 years with a cervical HPV16 infection that either progressed to CIN3+ or cleared (not recorded which). Sequenced sample: blood buffy coat.

CDR3 bases read: TGTGCCAGCGTAGCGGGAGATACGGATACG. Residues: CASVAGDTDT. The full CDR3 sequence reads CASVAGDTDTQYF. The chain recombines TRBV2 with TRBJ2-3; 9 bases are shared with TRBD2. The CDR3 goes on 3 residues after the read ends, and that part is filled in from the germline J gene. CDR1 is SNHLY and CDR2 is FYNNEI in the germline V gene. V trimming: 8 bases; J trimming: 6 bases; junction bases outside the gene matches: 6. CDR3 length: 13 residues. The full variable domain, in which reference TRBV2 and TRBJ2-3 provide the parts outside the CDR3, is EPEVTQTPSHQVTQMGQEVILRCVPISNHLYFYWYRQILGQKVEFLVSFYNNEISEKSEIFDDQFSVERPDGSNFTLKIRSTKLEDSAMYFCASVAGDTDTQYFGPGTRLTVL.